In this sample, the clone carrying this TCR beta chain turned up once. Its antigen is unknown. With 1 base removed from V and 3 bases from J, the gap between germline ends came to 16 bases. Germline lookup yields CDR1 MGHDK and CDR2 SYGVNS. The CDR3 is made up of 17 amino acids. This entry is derived from a study of vaccination effects on CD4 cells after COVID-19. Sequencing was performed with immunoSEQ multiplex PCR; in TCRdb, only in-frame clones are kept and a portion is missing. The sample holds tens of thousands of clones, roughly 65% seen once. Cells that had been cultured for less than 13 days were the source of isolated CD4+ T cells. Half the medium was replaced with IL-2 medium on days 3 and 7.

The sample was CD4+ T cells from PBMCs cultured without peptide, taken before COVID-19 vaccination. The chain carries TRBV25-1 and TRBJ2-1; D possibly corresponds to TRBD2 (5 bases). This clonotype was sampled from a human donor who received a COVID-19 vaccine. CDR3 sequence reads: CASSEFAGPLIYNEQFF. CDR3 in DNA: TGTGCCAGCAGTGAATTCGCGGGCCCTTTGATCTACAATGAGCAGTTCTTC.